This T cell receptor beta chain was retrieved from a study of cytomegalovirus exposure and HLA in healthy donors. Study summary: Per a later analysis, the approximately 690 first-cohort and more than 100 validation repertoires shared one platform.

Study observations and caveats: A few CMV-associated chains were confirmed in vitro to be specific for CMV antigens.

The V gene end was trimmed by 1 base and the J gene end by 4 bases; junction bases not matched to a gene: 6. The germline CDR1 and CDR2 sequences are GTSNPN and SVGIG (reference sequence). CDR3 size: 16 residues. In regard to this clone: Its target is not known.

Only in-frame clones appear in the TCRdb table, and some are missing; sequencing was by immunoSEQ multiplex PCR. Here the sample spans about 68,000 clones, approximately 90% being singletons. This sequence joins TRBV30 and TRBJ2-1; 11 bases fit TRBD2. The specimen was PBMCs. This clonotype was obtained from a man aged 18 to 30 in good health and CMV-seronegative. CDR3 in amino acids: CAWSGISGRGYNEQFF. CDR3 nucleotides: TGTGCCTGGAGTGGTATTAGCGGGAGGGGATACAATGAGCAGTTCTTC. Using reference TRBV30 and TRBJ2-1 for the parts outside the CDR3, the full variable domain is SQTIHQWPATLVQPVGSPLSLECTVEGTSNPNLYWYRQAAGRGLQLLFYSVGIGQISSEVPQNLSASRPQDRQFILSSKKLLLSDSGFYLCAWSGISGRGYNEQFFGPGTRLTVL.